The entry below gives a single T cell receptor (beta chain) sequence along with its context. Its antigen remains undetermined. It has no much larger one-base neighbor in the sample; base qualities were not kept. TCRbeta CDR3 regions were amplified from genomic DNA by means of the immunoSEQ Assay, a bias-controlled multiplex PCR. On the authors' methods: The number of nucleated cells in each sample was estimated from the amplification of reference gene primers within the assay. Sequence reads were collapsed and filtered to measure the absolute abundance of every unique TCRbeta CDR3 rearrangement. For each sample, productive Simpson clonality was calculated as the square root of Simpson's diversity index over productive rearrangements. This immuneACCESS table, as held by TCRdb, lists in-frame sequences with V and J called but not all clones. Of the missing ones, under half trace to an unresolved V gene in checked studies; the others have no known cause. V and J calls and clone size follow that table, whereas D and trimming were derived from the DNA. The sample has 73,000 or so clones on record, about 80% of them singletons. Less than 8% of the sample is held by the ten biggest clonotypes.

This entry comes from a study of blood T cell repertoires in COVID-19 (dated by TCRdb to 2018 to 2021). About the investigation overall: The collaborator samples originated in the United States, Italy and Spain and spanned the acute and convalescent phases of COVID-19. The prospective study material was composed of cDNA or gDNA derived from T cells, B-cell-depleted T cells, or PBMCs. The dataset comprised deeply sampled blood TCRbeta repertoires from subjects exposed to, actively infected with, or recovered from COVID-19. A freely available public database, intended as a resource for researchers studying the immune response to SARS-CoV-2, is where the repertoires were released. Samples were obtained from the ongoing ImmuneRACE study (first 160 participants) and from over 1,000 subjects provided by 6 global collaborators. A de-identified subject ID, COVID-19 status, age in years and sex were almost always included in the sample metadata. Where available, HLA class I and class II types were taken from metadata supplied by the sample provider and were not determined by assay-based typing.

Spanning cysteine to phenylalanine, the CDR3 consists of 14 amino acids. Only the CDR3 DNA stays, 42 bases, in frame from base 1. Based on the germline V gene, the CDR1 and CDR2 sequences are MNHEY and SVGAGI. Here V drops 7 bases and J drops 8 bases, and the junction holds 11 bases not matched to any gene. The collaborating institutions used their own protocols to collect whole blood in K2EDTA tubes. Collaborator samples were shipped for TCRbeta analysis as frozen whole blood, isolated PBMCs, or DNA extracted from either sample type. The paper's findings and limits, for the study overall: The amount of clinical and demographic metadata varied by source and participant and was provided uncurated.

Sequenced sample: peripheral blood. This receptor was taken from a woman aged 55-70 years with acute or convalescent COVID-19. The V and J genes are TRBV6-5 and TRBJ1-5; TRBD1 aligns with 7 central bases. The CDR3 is CASTPKGGAEPQHF. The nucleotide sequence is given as TGTGCCAGCACCCCAAAAGGGGGCGCGGAGCCCCAGCATTTT.